This entry lists 8 T cell receptor beta chains sequenced from one sample in a study of blood T cell repertoires in COVID-19. Some clones are missing from TCRdb's copy, which holds only in-frame ones; the method was immunoSEQ multiplex PCR. The table lists about 100,000 clones, less than 90% of them singletons, with less than 9.5% in the top ten. What was sequenced was peripheral blood. The receptors were gathered from a man aged 60 to 75 with acute or convalescent COVID-19.

As DNA, the CDR3 is TGTGCCAGCAGCCACGACATTAACAGGGGGCTAAACACTGAAGCTTTCTTT. Its protein product is CASSHDINRGLNTEAFF. V usage is TRBV3-1 (or the pseudogene TRBV3-2) and J usage is TRBJ1-1; TRBD1 matches 9 bases. The CDR3 extends over 17 amino acids. V dropped 3 bases and J dropped 2; count of bases not matched to a gene: 10. In germline, CDR1 is LGHDT, CDR2 YNNKEL (reference sequence).

This clone appeared a single time. The V and J genes are TRBV7-9 and TRBJ1-1, with D possibly TRBD1 on 5 matching bases. Germline CDR1 and CDR2: SEHNR and FQNEAQ (reference sequence). Trimming removed 5 bases from V and 3 bases from J, with 16 bases in between. This CDR3 is built from 15 residues. The DNA for the CDR3 is TGTGCCAGCAGCCCCATGGCAGGGCGGTACACTGAAGCTTTCTTT. This codes for CASSPMAGRYTEAFF.

The chain recombines TRBV7-2 with TRBJ2-7; tentative D call: TRBD2 (6 bases). V was clipped by 1 base and J by 4 bases, with 11 bases between them. The CDR3 loop spans 14 amino acids. Germline-derived CDR1 and CDR2 are SGHTA and FQGNSA. The CDR3 coding sequence is TGTGCCAGCAGCTTAGGTTCAGGGAGGTACGAGCAGTACTTC. It is translated as CASSLGSGRYEQYF.

This clone was found a few times. The rearrangement links TRBV4-2 to TRBJ2-1, with TRBD2 matching 11 bases. The junction had 7 bases not matched to a gene; V was cut back by 0 bases and J by 6 bases. Germline V gene lookup returns CDR1 LGHNA and CDR2 YNFKEQ. The CDR3 loop spans 17 amino acids. CDR3 in amino acids: CASSQEGTGLAVNEQFF. As DNA, the CDR3 is TGTGCCAGCAGCCAAGAGGGGACGGGACTAGCGGTCAATGAGCAGTTCTTC.

The V call is TRBV12-5, the J call TRBJ2-1, with 7 bases matching TRBD1. V shed 5 bases, J shed 5 bases, and the junction held 9 bases outside the gene matches. The CDR3 runs to 15 residues. The germline V gene has CDR1 LGHNT and CDR2 FRNRAP. CDR3 loop: CASGPRQGIHNEQFF. The CDR3 DNA is TGTGCTAGTGGTCCCCGACAGGGCATACACAATGAGCAGTTCTTC. Looking up the rest from reference TRBV12-5 and TRBJ2-1 gives the full variable domain: DARVTQTPRHKVTEMGQEVTMRCQPILGHNTVFWYRQTMMQGLELLAYFRNRAPLDDSGMPKDRFSAEMPDATLATLKIQPSEPRDSAVYFCASGPRQGIHNEQFFGPGTRLTVL.

The J gene is TRBJ1-4, the V gene TRBV5-5; D not resolved. Trimming removed 4 bases from V and 0 bases from J, with 10 bases in between. The CDR3 length is 15 residues. The V gene's germline CDR1 is SGHKS and CDR2 YYEKEE (reference sequence). The CDR3 here is CASSLDGATNEKLFF. The CDR3 DNA is TGTGCCAGCAGCCTGGACGGAGCAACTAATGAAAAACTGTTTTTT.

A single count supports this clone. Written as DNA, the CDR3 is TGTGCCACCTCCCGGGGAGAAGAGACCCAGTACTTC. Protein: CATSRGEETQYF. The chain combines TRBV15 with TRBJ2-5; D is possibly TRBD2 (5 bases). Germline V gives CDR1 LNHNV, CDR2 YYDKDF (reference sequence). The CDR3 runs 12 residues. The V and J ends lost 8 bases and 3 bases respectively, with 10 bases between them.

V is TRBV3-1 (or the pseudogene TRBV3-2) and J is TRBJ2-2, with a weak D call TRBD2 (6 bases). Germline V gives CDR1 LGHDT, CDR2 YNNKEL (reference sequence). Trimming shortened V by 4 bases and J by 4 bases, and 13 bases separated the two germline ends. The CDR3 runs to 15 residues. The CDR3 reads CASSLPTRVTGELFF. CDR3 DNA: TGTGCCAGCAGCCTTCCGACTAGGGTCACCGGGGAGCTGTTTTTT.